These 30 T cell receptor beta chains were all obtained from the same sample, sequenced in a study of shared clonotypes between healthy human individuals. The protocol was immunoSEQ multiplex PCR, while the TCRdb copy is restricted to in-frame clones and leaves out a portion. The repertoire holds about 500,000 clones, with 75% to 80% as singletons. The sample taken for sequencing was PBMCs. The receptors come from a woman in her thirties or forties in good health. Some clones in this sample may be carry-over from other donors' samples.

This chain joins TRBV11-2 and TRBJ2-1; 8 bases are a match to TRBD1. From germline, CDR1 is SGHAT and CDR2 FQNNGV. CDR3 length equals 15 residues. V gave up 4 bases and J gave up 5 bases; unmatched junction bases: 7. The DNA for the CDR3 is TGTGCCAGCAGCTCCAACAAGGGACAGGACAATGAGCAGTTCTTC. This codes for CASSSNKGQDNEQFF.

Remarks on this clone: Additional DNA sequences in this sample encode the identical CDR3. The chain links TRBV2 to TRBJ2-5, with D possibly called TRBD1 or TRBD2 (5 bases each). With 11 bases removed from V and 14 bases from J, the gap between germline ends came to 27 bases. CDR1 and CDR2 (germline): SNHLY, FYNNEI. This CDR3 region has 13 residues. CDR3 loop: CAAFGTPEYEQYF. The CDR3 DNA sequence: TGTGCCGCGTTCGGGACGCCAGAGTACGAGCAATACTTC.

This clone was detected only a few times. This likely traces to a read error, being one base from a far larger clone. The same CDR3 is also encoded by other DNA sequences in this sample. The V gene is TRBV4-3, the J gene TRBJ1-4; the match to TRBD1 covers 7 bases. From germline, CDR1 is LGHNA and CDR2 YSLEER. The CDR3 is 15 residues long. CDR3 sequence (DNA): TGCGCTAGCAGCCGAGAGACAGGGAAGGAAGAAAAACTGTTTTTT. It is translated as CASSRETGKEEKLFF.

About this clone: Distinct nucleotide sequences in the sample also encode this CDR3. CDR3 protein: CASRGTGNTEAFF. CDR3 nucleotides: TGTGCCAGCAGGGGAACTGGGAACACTGAAGCTTTCTTT. The J gene is TRBJ1-1, the V gene TRBV28, with unresolved D. V was clipped by 6 bases and J by 1 base, with 9 bases between them. Germline loops: CDR1 MDHEN, CDR2 SYDVKM. The CDR3 runs 13 residues.

Only one count was recorded for this clone. J is TRBJ2-3 and V is TRBV4-3; weak D call: TRBD2 (6 bases). The CDR3 extends over 15 amino acids. V lost 5 bases, J lost 2 bases, and 14 bases lay in between. Germline lookup yields CDR1 LGHNA and CDR2 YSLEER. CDR3 bases: TGCGCCAGCAGCGTGGGGAGGATTGCCACAGATACGCAGTATTTT. Protein product: CASSVGRIATDTQYF.

The rearrangement uses TRBV19 and TRBJ2-2; TRBD2 aligns across 8 bases. Trimming cost V 5 bases and J 4 bases; bases outside gene matches: 3. This CDR3 has 14 residues. Per germline, CDR1 LNHDA and CDR2 SQIVND (reference sequence). The CDR3 loop reads CASSPRGGTGELFF. CDR3 nucleotide sequence: TGTGCCAGTAGTCCTCGGGGGGGCACCGGGGAGCTGTTTTTT.

DNA of the CDR3: TGTGCCAGCAGTTTAAGGGTCGCAGATACGCAGTATTTT. Protein sequence: CASSLRVADTQYF. The chain recombines TRBV27 with TRBJ2-3, with D uncertain. The CDR3 extends over 13 amino acids. V lost 2 bases and J lost 4, with 7 bases in between. The germline V gene has CDR1 MNHEY and CDR2 SMNVEV (reference sequence).

Comment on this clone: A read error may explain this, as a much larger clone is one base away. The gene calls are TRBV29-1 and TRBJ2-6; a weak D match, TRBD1 (5 bases). Germline CDR1 SQVTM, CDR2 ANQGSEA. This CDR3 is built from 13 residues. CDR3: CSVQGTGANVPTF. As DNA, the CDR3 is TGCAGCGTTCAGGGTACTGGGGCCAACGTCCCGACTTTC.

The gene calls are TRBV20-1 and TRBJ2-7; D perhaps matches TRBD2 (6 bases). Trimming cost V 7 bases and J 7 bases, with 14 bases left between them. Looked up from germline, CDR1 is DFQATT and CDR2 is SNEGSKA (reference sequence). The CDR3 runs 11 residues. This CDR3 is CSGREDGEQYF. The CDR3 DNA reads as TGCAGTGGTAGGGAGGACGGGGAGCAGTACTTC.

This clone turned up a few times. The chain carries TRBV7-9 and TRBJ1-1; the D is unclear. The germline V and J ends were trimmed by 1 base and 1 base, with 7 bases remaining between them. CDR3 size: 14 residues. Germline values: CDR1 SEHNR, CDR2 FQNEAQ (reference sequence). The CDR3 protein is CASSLGFTNTEAFF. The CDR3 DNA is TGTGCCAGCAGCTTAGGTTTTACGAACACTGAAGCTTTCTTT.

This clone was found once. The V and J genes are TRBV11-3 and TRBJ2-1; D is undetermined. The CDR3 spans 15 residues. V lost 4 bases and J 2 bases, leaving 12 bases between the germline ends. CDR1 is SGHNT and CDR2 is YENEEA in the germline V gene. CDR3 sequence (DNA): TGTGCCAGCAGCTCCCGGGTGGTAGCCTACAATGAGCAGTTCTTC. Translating gives CASSSRVVAYNEQFF.

The chain carries TRBV10-3 and TRBJ2-7; a possible D gene is TRBD2 (5 bases). The V end lost 3 bases, the J end lost 0 bases, and 12 bases lay between the germline ends. CDR3 length: 15 amino acids. CDR1 ENHRY and CDR2 SYGVKD come from the germline V gene. This CDR3 is CAISDPARGSYEQYF. CDR3 in DNA: TGTGCCATCAGTGACCCGGCCCGGGGCTCCTACGAGCAGTACTTC.

This clone occurred once. The V call is TRBV18, the J call TRBJ2-7, with D possibly TRBD1 on 5 matching bases. The V end was cut by 5 bases, the J end by 4 bases, with 15 bases between. The CDR3 length is 14 residues. Germline CDR1 is KGHSH and CDR2 is LQKENI. Here the CDR3 reads CASSSTASGYEQYF. The DNA for the CDR3 is TGTGCCAGCTCATCGACAGCGTCCGGATACGAGCAGTACTTC.

This clone was found once. The chain is built from TRBV2 and TRBJ2-2, with D perhaps matching TRBD1 (5 bases). Germline V gives CDR1 SNHLY, CDR2 FYNNEI. The CDR3 runs to 12 residues. Between the trimmed V and J ends, which lost 8 bases and 5 bases, there was a span of 9 bases. DNA for the CDR3: TGTGCCAGCCGACAGAGAACCGGGGAGCTGTTTTTT. It translates to CASRQRTGELFF.

Comments on this clone: Given a far larger clone just one base away, this is likely a sequencing read error. At the DNA level, this CDR3 is encoded by other sequences in the same sample as well. The V call is TRBV5-1, the J call TRBJ2-7; unclear D gene. V lost 4 bases to trimming and J lost 6 bases, with 14 bases between them. Germline loops: CDR1 SGHRS, CDR2 YFSETQ. This CDR3 has 13 amino acids. The CDR3: CASSLADTAEQYF. The CDR3 nucleotides are TGCGCCAGCAGCCTGGCCGATACAGCCGAGCAGTACTTC.

This clone was seen a single time. This chain joins TRBV5-6 and TRBJ2-2; D is perhaps TRBD2 (6 bases). V was cut by 0 bases and J by 6 bases, with 15 bases left in between. The germline gives CDR1 SGHDT, CDR2 YYEEEE. The CDR3 sequence is 16 residues long. CDR3 protein: CASSLVGGIGAGELFF. DNA for the CDR3: TGTGCCAGCAGCTTGGTGGGCGGGATAGGGGCCGGGGAGCTGTTTTTT.

This clone was detected once. This may be a read error: a much more frequent sequence differs by one nucleotide. This chain uses TRBV4-1 with TRBJ2-4, with unresolved D. Germline assignment: CDR1 MGHRA and CDR2 YSYEKL. The CDR3 loop spans 17 amino acids. Trimming took 0 bases from V and 1 from J, leaving 13 bases between them. This CDR3 reads CASSQDRATQAKNIQYF. The CDR3 DNA sequence: TGCGCCAGCAGCCAAGATCGGGCGACACAGGCCAAAAACATTCAGTACTTC.

In regard to this clone: At the DNA level, this CDR3 is encoded by other sequences in the same sample as well. The chain is built from TRBV27 and TRBJ2-1; D unresolved. Germline V lookup: CDR1 MNHEY, CDR2 SMNVEV (reference sequence). The CDR3 spans 12 residues. V lost 5 bases and J 4 bases, leaving 6 bases between the germline ends. Here the CDR3 reads CASSTAYNEQFF. Here the CDR3 DNA reads TGTGCCAGCAGTACGGCTTACAATGAGCAGTTCTTC.

This clone was seen just once. A far bigger clonotype differs at one base, so this is likely a read error. The rearrangement links TRBV9 to TRBJ2-3, with D perhaps TRBD1 (7 bases). The CDR3 extends over 16 amino acids. The germline V gene has CDR1 SGDLS and CDR2 YYNGEE. The CDR3 loop is CASSVGNRGGTDTQCF. CDR3 nucleotide sequence: TGTGCCAGCAGCGTCGGTAACAGGGGAGGCACAGATACGCAGTGTTTT. Drawing the rest from reference TRBV9 and TRBJ2-3, the complete variable domain is DSGVTQTPKHLITATGQRVTLRCSPRSGDLSVYWYQQSLDQGLQFLIQYYNGEERAKGNILERFSAQQFPDLHSELNLSSLELGDSALYFCASSVGNRGGTDTQCFGPGTRLTVL.

The chain links TRBV5-1 to TRBJ2-3; 8 bases are shared with TRBD2. Trimming cost V 5 bases and J 4 bases; bases outside gene matches: 12. The CDR3 spans 16 residues. The V gene's germline CDR1 is SGHRS and CDR2 YFSETQ. The CDR3 protein is CASSQAGTRVSDTQYF. The CDR3 nucleotides are TGCGCCAGCAGTCAAGCCGGGACTAGGGTGTCAGATACGCAGTATTTT.

This clone was counted a single time. The chain is built from TRBV2 and TRBJ1-2; D ambiguous. CDR3 length: 15 residues. V was pared by 1 base and J by 5 bases, with 14 bases between. Germline lookup yields CDR1 SNHLY and CDR2 FYNNEI. This CDR3 reads CASSEVVSVSYGYTF. The CDR3, as DNA: TGTGCCAGCAGTGAAGTAGTTTCGGTATCATATGGCTACACCTTC.

The chain links TRBV6-1 to TRBJ2-7; D is perhaps TRBD1 (5 bases). Trimming cost V 6 bases and J 3 bases, with 12 bases left between them. This CDR3 spans 13 amino acids. Per the germline V gene, CDR1 is MNHNS and CDR2 is SASEGT. CDR3 loop: CASRNDRFYEQYF. CDR3 coding DNA: TGTGCCAGCAGAAACGACAGATTCTACGAGCAGTACTTC.

The chain combines TRBV5-1 with TRBJ2-7; possible D gene TRBD2, 6 bases. The germline V gene encodes CDR1 SGHRS and CDR2 YFSETQ. The CDR3 covers 15 residues. The V end lost 6 bases, the J end lost 0 bases, and 16 bases lay between the germline ends. The CDR3 DNA reads as TGCGCCAGCACCTTAGATGGGACTTACTCCTACGAGCAGTACTTC. The encoded protein is CASTLDGTYSYEQYF. Based on the CDR3 plus reference TRBV5-1 and TRBJ2-7, the full variable domain is KAGVTQTPRYLIKTRGQQVTLSCSPISGHRSVSWYQQTPGQGLQFLFEYFSETQRNKGNFPGRFSGRQFSNSRSEMNVSTLELGDSALYLCASTLDGTYSYEQYFGPGTRLTVT.

DNA for the CDR3: TGTGCCAGCATGTCCGGGGGAGGGGAGCTGTTTTTT. It codes for CASMSGGGELFF. The chain uses TRBV28 and TRBJ2-2; perhaps TRBD2 as D (6 bases). Germline V CDR1 and CDR2: MDHEN, SYDVKM. The CDR3 length is 12 residues. V lost 7 bases and J 8 bases, leaving 11 bases between the germline ends.

This sequence joins TRBV30 and TRBJ2-7; 13 nucleotides agree with TRBD2. This CDR3 comprises 16 residues. Germline CDR1 GTSNPN, CDR2 SVGIG (reference sequence). With V trimmed by 2 bases and J by 3 bases, 7 bases remained unmatched. The CDR3 loop reads CAWSSPGLAGRYEQYF. The DNA of the CDR3 is TGTGCCTGGAGTTCTCCGGGACTAGCGGGACGCTACGAGCAGTACTTC. The variable domain in full, completed from reference TRBV30 and TRBJ2-7, reads SQTIHQWPATLVQPVGSPLSLECTVEGTSNPNLYWYRQAAGRGLQLLFYSVGIGQISSEVPQNLSASRPQDRQFILSSKKLLLSDSGFYLCAWSSPGLAGRYEQYFGPGTRLTVT.

This clone was detected only a few times. Other DNA sequences of this sample code for an identical CDR3. V is TRBV29-1 and J is TRBJ2-7, with D tentatively TRBD1 (5 bases). The CDR3 covers 14 residues. Trimming stripped 0 bases from V and 5 bases from J, with 14 bases between. In germline, CDR1 is SQVTM, CDR2 ANQGSEA. DNA of the CDR3: TGCAGCGTTGAAGACTCCCCAGGGCAGAACGAGCAGTACTTC. Protein product: CSVEDSPGQNEQYF.

The chain combines TRBV7-9 with TRBJ1-1; D remains ambiguous. The CDR3 loop spans 14 amino acids. V lost 1 base and J 3 bases, leaving 9 bases between the germline ends. The germline V gene encodes CDR1 SEHNR and CDR2 FQNEAQ (reference sequence). This CDR3 is CASSLGTTHTEAFF. In DNA form, the CDR3 reads TGTGCCAGCAGCTTAGGGACGACTCACACTGAAGCTTTCTTT.

This clone was seen a handful of times. V and J are TRBV10-3 and TRBJ2-5; either TRBD1 or TRBD2 may supply D (6 bases each). TRBJ2-7 matches the DNA end more closely, so the J call is doubtful. The germline gives CDR1 ENHRY, CDR2 SYGVKD. This CDR3 contains 14 residues. The CDR3 reads CATRQALGRYEQYF. Here the CDR3 DNA reads TGTGCCACGCGACAGGCCCTCGGGAGATACGAGCAGTACTTC.

The chain uses TRBV28 and TRBJ1-1, with D perhaps matching TRBD1 (5 bases). This CDR3 has 14 residues. V was trimmed by 1 base and J by 10 bases, leaving 16 bases between them. The germline V gene has CDR1 MDHEN and CDR2 SYDVKM. For the CDR3, the DNA is TGTGCCAGCAGTTTATTGTCCCAGGGAAAAAGAGCTTTCTTT. Protein product: CASSLLSQGKRAFF.

This chain connects TRBV12-2 to TRBJ2-7; the table names TRBD1, a call not compared with the DNA. TRBV12-2 is a pseudogene segment. The CDR3 loop spans 17 amino acids. CDR3 in amino acids: CASRLAVPGTDSYEQYF. The CDR3 bases are TGTGCAAGTCGCTTAGCGGTGCCCGGGACAGATTCCTACGAGCAGTACTTC.